This TCR beta chain was sequenced during a study of shared clonotypes between healthy human individuals. Study details: With ages of 18 to 49, the donors were a couple of women and a few men.

TCRdb's table, derived via immunoSEQ multiplex PCR, lists solely in-frame clones and lacks some. The sample lists over a million clones, 65% to 80% occurring once. The CDR3 loop spans 15 amino acids. Germline assignment: CDR1 SGHTA and CDR2 FQGNSA. Trimming took off 5 bases at V and 1 base at J, with 12 bases between the two ends. This rearrangement joins TRBV7-2 to TRBJ2-4, with D maybe TRBD2 (6 bases). Input material: memory CD4+ T cells sorted from blood. Noted subset: CD45RA-negative fraction. This TCR came from a man between 18 and 35 years old in good health. DNA of the CDR3: TGTGCCAGCAGCCGCACTAGCTCGGCCAAAAACATTCAGTACTTC. This encodes CASSRTSSAKNIQYF.